The 8 T cell receptor beta chains below all came from one sample that was sequenced in a study of blood T cells in healthy people across ages. Next came a second PCR, run for about 7 to 12 cycles, which used a sample-barcoded 5' primer along with a J-beta primer mix. Each CDR3 protein gets one entry after TCRdb re-called the 5' RACE reads with MiXCR. The sample contains about 830,000 distinct CDR3 sequences, less than 80% of which appear only once. The source material was blood. These receptors were obtained from a man in his thirties or forties in good health.

The chain uses TRBV6-1 and TRBJ2-1; 10 nucleotides align to TRBD1. The CDR3 extends over 16 amino acids. Germline trimming cut 5 bases from V and 3 bases from J; bases unmatched to any gene: 7. Germline V gives CDR1 MNHNS, CDR2 SASEGT. The CDR3 sequence is CASSFLTGGRYNEQFF. In DNA, the CDR3 is TGTGCCAGCAGTTTTTTGACAGGGGGCCGCTACAATGAGCAGTTCTTC.

CDR3 in amino acids: CASSFPTSGGFGTDTQYF. Here the CDR3 DNA reads TGTGCCAGCAGCTTTCCGACTAGCGGGGGATTCGGCACAGATACGCAGTATTTT. The chain recombines TRBV7-2 with TRBJ2-3; TRBD2 matches at 12 bases. Germline CDR1 reads SGHTA; CDR2 reads FQGNSA. Losses at the gene ends were 3 bases for V and 1 base for J; bases not matched to a gene: 8. This CDR3 is 18 amino acids long.

V and J are TRBV6-1 and TRBJ2-3; 10 bases align to TRBD1. There are 16 residues in the CDR3. Germline CDR1 reads MNHNS; CDR2 reads SASEGT. The V and J ends lost 2 bases and 5 bases, in that order; junction bases with no gene match: 7. The CDR3, as DNA: TGTGCCAGCAGTGAACAGACAGGGGGCACAGGAGATACGCAGTATTTT. Residues: CASSEQTGGTGDTQYF.

This chain links TRBV3-1 with TRBJ2-5, with 7 bases aligning to TRBD2. CDR1 is LGHDT, CDR2 YNNKEL, per germline (reference sequence). The CDR3 covers 13 residues. After removal of 5 bases from V and 3 bases from J, the junction contained 3 bases not matched to a gene. CDR3 amino acids: CASSILAEETQYF. For the CDR3, the DNA is TGTGCCAGCAGCATTCTAGCGGAAGAGACCCAGTACTTC.

This clonotype was recorded many times. The chain carries TRBV12-3 or TRBV12-4 and TRBJ1-5; D call uncertain. Between the trimmed V and J ends, which lost 5 bases and 2 bases, there was a span of 10 bases. The CDR3 is 14 residues long. In DNA form, the CDR3 reads TGTGCCAGCAGTCAGTTTTTGGGCAATCAGCCCCAGCATTTT. Translated: CASSQFLGNQPQHF.

Note on this clonotype: The missing conserved phenylalanine or tryptophan at the end of this CDR3 makes a read error likely. V is TRBV12-3 or TRBV12-4 and J is TRBJ2-3; 7 bases line up with TRBD2. The CDR3 loop spans 12 amino acids. Unmatched junction bases numbered 1, after V lost 6 bases and J lost 4 bases. The CDR3 DNA sequence: TGTGCCAGCAGGGGGAGGGCAGATACGCAGTATTCT. Amino acid sequence: CASRGRADTQYS.

The chain joins TRBV5-1 to TRBJ1-1; D ambiguous. Trimming took 0 bases from V and 1 from J, leaving 10 bases between them. The length of the CDR3 is 15 residues. CDR1 SGHRS and CDR2 YFSETQ come from the germline V gene. The CDR3 bases are TGCGCCAGCAGCTTGGCCCCAGGAAAGAACACTGAAGCTTTCTTT. Protein sequence: CASSLAPGKNTEAFF.

This chain connects TRBV13 to TRBJ2-5; 8 positions match TRBD1. TRBJ2-7 explains the end of the DNA better; the J call may be wrong. The CDR3 covers 14 residues. Germline loops: CDR1 PRHDT, CDR2 FYEKMQ (reference sequence). The CDR3 reads CASSTPGTGPEQYF. CDR3 DNA: TGTGCCAGCAGCACCCCCGGGACAGGTCCCGAGCAGTACTTC.